This T cell receptor beta chain was captured by sequencing in a study of T cell responses to AZD1222 COVID-19 vaccine. V shed 6 bases and J shed 1 base, with 12 bases lying between them. The CDR3 is 14 amino acids. Germline CDR1 reads SNHLY; CDR2 reads FYNNEI. The method was immunoSEQ multiplex PCR; TCRdb's version includes in-frame clones alone and lacks a portion of them. The sample carries about 84,000 clones, 80% to 90% recorded once. Sequencing was performed on peripheral blood, taken 28 days after the second AZD1222 dose. The TCR originated in an adult who received the AZD1222 COVID-19 vaccine. The rearrangement links TRBV2 to TRBJ1-1; D unresolved. The CDR3 nucleotides read TGTGCCAGCAGGGCACTTAACAGGAACACTGAAGCTTTCTTT. This sequence encodes CASRALNRNTEAFF.